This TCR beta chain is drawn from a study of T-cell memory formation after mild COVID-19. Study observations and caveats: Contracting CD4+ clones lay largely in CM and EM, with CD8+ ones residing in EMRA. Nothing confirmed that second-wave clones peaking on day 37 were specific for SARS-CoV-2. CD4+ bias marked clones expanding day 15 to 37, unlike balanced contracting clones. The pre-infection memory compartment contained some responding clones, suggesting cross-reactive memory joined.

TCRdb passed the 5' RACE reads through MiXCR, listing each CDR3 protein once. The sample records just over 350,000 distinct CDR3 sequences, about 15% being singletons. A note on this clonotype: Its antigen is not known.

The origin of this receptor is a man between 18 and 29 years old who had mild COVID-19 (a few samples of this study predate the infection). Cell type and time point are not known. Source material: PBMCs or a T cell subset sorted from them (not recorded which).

CDR3 bases: TGTGCCAGCAACTCCGCGTCCTGGCGGAGCACAGATACGCAGTATTTT. Protein: CASNSASWRSTDTQYF. The gene calls are TRBV5-6 and TRBJ2-3, with no clear D. V was cut by 6 bases and J by 0 bases, with 17 bases left in between. The CDR3 totals 16 residues. Germline CDR1 SGHDT, CDR2 YYEEEE.